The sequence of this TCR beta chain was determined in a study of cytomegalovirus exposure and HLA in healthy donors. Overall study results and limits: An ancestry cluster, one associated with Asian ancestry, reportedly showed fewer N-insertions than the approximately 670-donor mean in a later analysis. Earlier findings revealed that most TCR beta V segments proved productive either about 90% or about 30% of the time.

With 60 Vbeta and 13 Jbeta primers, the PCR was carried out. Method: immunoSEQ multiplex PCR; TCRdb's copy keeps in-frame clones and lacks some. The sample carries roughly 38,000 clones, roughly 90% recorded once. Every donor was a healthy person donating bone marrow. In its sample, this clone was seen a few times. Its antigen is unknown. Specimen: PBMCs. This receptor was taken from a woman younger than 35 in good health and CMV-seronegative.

As DNA, the CDR3 is TGTGCCAGCAGCTTAGGGTCGGGGGTCAGGGATGAAAAACTGTTTTTT. This translates into CASSLGSGVRDEKLFF. This chain connects TRBV7-9 to TRBJ1-4; D is perhaps TRBD1 (5 bases). Germline V lookup: CDR1 SEHNR, CDR2 FQNEAQ (reference sequence). V was trimmed by 1 base and J by 6 bases, leaving 15 bases between them. The CDR3 has 16 amino acids.